The 21 T cell receptor beta chains in this list originate from one sample, sequenced in a study of cytomegalovirus exposure and HLA in healthy donors. Both 60 Vbeta primers and 13 Jbeta primers went into the PCR. The data were produced by immunoSEQ multiplex PCR, yet TCRdb's version contains in-frame clones alone and is incomplete. The sample carries about 130,000 clones, around 67% recorded once. The sequenced material came from PBMCs. The receptors here all came from a man in his sixties in good health and CMV-seropositive.

This chain connects TRBV21-1 to TRBJ1-3; the tabulated D call, TRBD1, remains unverified against the DNA. TRBV21-1 is tagged as a pseudogene. The CDR3 contains 17 residues. The CDR3 sequence is CASSKASQALSGNTIYF. The DNA for the CDR3 is TGTGCCAGCAGCAAAGCCAGTCAGGCCCTCTCTGGAAACACCATATATTTT.

The chain is built from TRBV29-1 and TRBJ2-1; TRBD2 matches 12 bases. The CDR3 is 14 amino acids. V gave up 3 bases and J gave up 7 bases; unmatched junction bases: 4. Germline loops: CDR1 SQVTM, CDR2 ANQGSEA. The CDR3 bases are TGCAGCGTTGATCCTAGCGGGGGGGCTAATGAGCAGTTCTTC. It yields the protein CSVDPSGGANEQFF.

The chain carries TRBV29-1 and TRBJ2-1; 8 bases align to TRBD2. This CDR3 contains 14 residues. In germline, CDR1 is SQVTM, CDR2 ANQGSEA. V gave up 4 bases and J gave up 8 bases; unmatched junction bases: 10. CDR3 residues: CSVVGGANMDEQFF. CDR3 bases: TGCAGCGTTGTCGGGGGGGCGAACATGGATGAGCAGTTCTTC.

This clone was counted between two and nine times. J is TRBJ2-3 and V is TRBV7-9; D call uncertain. This CDR3 is 14 amino acids long. The V end was cut by 2 bases, the J end by 3 bases, with 9 bases between. Germline V gives CDR1 SEHNR, CDR2 FQNEAQ (reference sequence). The CDR3 bases are TGTGCCAGCAGCTTATTCATAACAACAGATACGCAGTATTTT. It is translated as CASSLFITTDTQYF.

This clone was seen a few times. CDR3 amino acids: CASSKATANYGYTF. As DNA, the CDR3 is TGCGCCAGCAGCAAAGCCACAGCTAACTATGGCTACACCTTC. The chain is built from TRBV4-1 and TRBJ1-2; D unclear. The germline V gene has CDR1 MGHRA and CDR2 YSYEKL. The CDR3 totals 14 residues. V lost 5 bases and J 0 bases, leaving 10 bases between the germline ends.

The V gene is TRBV2, the J gene TRBJ2-7; 8 positions agree with TRBD2. The CDR3 loop spans 16 amino acids. Germline V gives CDR1 SNHLY, CDR2 FYNNEI. V was pared by 2 bases and J by 3 bases, with 9 bases of the junction left unmatched. The CDR3 region is CASSEYDSGVYYEQYF. The CDR3, as DNA: TGTGCCAGCAGTGAATATGATAGCGGGGTGTACTACGAGCAGTACTTC.

The chain is built from TRBV2 and TRBJ2-3; TRBD2 matches at 9 bases. With V trimmed by 8 bases and J by 5 bases, 14 bases remained unmatched. This CDR3 region has 16 residues. Per the germline V gene, CDR1 is SNHLY and CDR2 is FYNNEI. The CDR3, as DNA: TGTGCCAGCGCTAAGGGGGCGGGGGGGCCTGGAGATACGCAGTATTTT. Its translation is CASAKGAGGPGDTQYF.

CDR3 nucleotide sequence: TGTGCCAGCAGCTTGAGCAGGACAGGGCACAATGAGCAGTTCTTC. Its translation: CASSLSRTGHNEQFF. The gene calls are TRBV5-4 and TRBJ2-1, with 8 bases aligning to TRBD1. Germline CDR1 is SGHNT and CDR2 is YYREEE (reference sequence). The CDR3 is 15 amino acids. Losses at the gene ends were 1 base for V and 5 bases for J; bases not matched to a gene: 5.

The CDR3 loop is CASSPAGALLEQYF. The CDR3 nucleotides are TGTGCCAGCTCACCGGCAGGGGCCCTTCTCGAGCAGTACTTC. This chain joins TRBV18 and TRBJ2-7, with D possibly being TRBD1 (6 bases). The CDR3 has 14 amino acids. Germline-derived CDR1 and CDR2 are KGHSH and LQKENI. V was trimmed by 3 bases and J by 6 bases, leaving 15 bases between them.

J is TRBJ2-7 and V is TRBV13; 8 bases are a match to TRBD1. CDR1 PRHDT and CDR2 FYEKMQ come from the germline V gene (reference sequence). The CDR3 extends over 14 amino acids. Trimming removed 0 bases from V and 4 bases from J; junction bases left unmatched: 2. CDR3 coding DNA: TGTGCCAGCAGCTTAGGCCGACAGGGGTACGAGCAGTACTTC. Translated, it gives CASSLGRQGYEQYF. Full variable domain (outside the CDR3, taken from reference TRBV13 and TRBJ2-7): AAGVIQSPRHLIKEKRETATLKCYPIPRHDTVYWYQQGPGQDPQFLISFYEKMQSDKGSIPDRFSAQQFSDYHSELNMSSLELGDSALYFCASSLGRQGYEQYFGPGTRLTVT.

In nucleotides, the CDR3 is TGTGCCAGCAGTGAAGAGCCGAATACGCAGTATTTT. This codes for CASSEEPNTQYF. The rearrangement joins TRBV2 to TRBJ2-3; no definite D call. CDR1 is SNHLY and CDR2 is FYNNEI in the germline V gene. This CDR3 has 12 residues. Deletions cut 1 base from V and 7 bases from J, with 6 bases between.

This chain links TRBV6-1 with TRBJ1-5; no clear D gene. Germline CDR1 is MNHNS and CDR2 is SASEGT. The CDR3 runs to 13 residues. Trimming took 4 bases from V and 5 from J, leaving 9 bases between them. The chain's CDR3 is CASSVTPDQPQHF. CDR3 bases: TGTGCCAGCAGTGTAACCCCGGATCAGCCCCAGCATTTT.

The V call is TRBV7-2, the J call TRBJ2-1; 8 nucleotides align to TRBD2. The V and J ends lost 5 bases and 9 bases, in that order; junction bases with no gene match: 21. Per the germline V gene, CDR1 is SGHTA and CDR2 is FQGNSA. The CDR3 runs to 18 residues. CDR3 in DNA: TGTGCCAGCAGCCCTAGCGGGCTTTTAGGAGCGCCCCGGCCTGAGCAGTTCTTC. Encoded protein: CASSPSGLLGAPRPEQFF. Supplemented by reference TRBV7-2 and TRBJ2-1, the full variable domain reads GAGVSQSPSNKVTEKGKDVELRCDPISGHTALYWYRQSLGQGLEFLIYFQGNSAPDKSGLPSDRFSAERTGGSVSTLTIQRTQQEDSAVYLCASSPSGLLGAPRPEQFFGPGTRLTVL.

The gene calls are TRBV25-1 and TRBJ2-3; D is unclear. The V end lost 4 bases, the J end lost 2 bases, and 7 bases lay between the germline ends. Germline V gene lookup returns CDR1 MGHDK and CDR2 SYGVNS. The CDR3 extends over 13 amino acids. The CDR3 spells CASSVRVTDTQYF. The CDR3 region has the DNA TGTGCCAGCAGTGTTCGAGTCACAGATACGCAGTATTTT.

The gene calls are TRBV15 and TRBJ1-2, with D uncertain. This CDR3 contains 13 residues. Per germline, CDR1 LNHNV and CDR2 YYDKDF (reference sequence). Trimming pared 4 bases from V and 0 bases from J, leaving 6 bases between. CDR3 nucleotide sequence: TGTGCCACCAGCACGGGGACTAACTATGGCTACACCTTC. Residues: CATSTGTNYGYTF.

The CDR3 DNA sequence: TGCGCCAGCAGTGACTCCGGTTTTATCGATACGCAGTATTTT. Its protein product is CASSDSGFIDTQYF. The J gene is TRBJ2-3, the V gene TRBV5-1; D not certain. Germline lookup yields CDR1 SGHRS and CDR2 YFSETQ. The CDR3 has 14 amino acids. The V gene lost 5 bases and the J gene lost 6 bases, with 16 bases spanning the gap.

The chain combines TRBV30 with TRBJ1-2, with D hard to call. The CDR3 covers 14 residues. CDR1 is GTSNPN, CDR2 SVGIG, per germline (reference sequence). V dropped 0 bases and J dropped 1 base, with 9 bases sitting between them. Written as DNA, the CDR3 is TGTGCCTGGAGTGTACCCAGGATTAACTATGGCTACACCTTC. This sequence encodes CAWSVPRINYGYTF.

This clone was seen a few times. V usage is TRBV7-9 and J usage is TRBJ1-6; 7 positions match TRBD1. V trimming: 7 bases; J trimming: 6 bases; junction bases outside the gene matches: 12. This CDR3 contains 16 residues. CDR1 and CDR2 from the germline V gene are SEHNR and FQNEAQ (reference sequence). The CDR3 DNA reads TGTGCCAGCACCACCCCCGGGGACAGTTTTAATTCACCCCTCCACTTT. It encodes CASTTPGDSFNSPLHF.

A single count supports this clone. This chain links TRBV7-3 with TRBJ1-3, with D possibly matching TRBD1 (5 bases). CDR1 and CDR2 from the germline V gene are SGHTA and FQGTGA. This CDR3 has 17 residues. Trimming pared 4 bases from V and 3 bases from J, leaving 19 bases between. The CDR3 DNA reads as TGTGCCAGCAGCTCCCGCCAGGGCTCGGTAGATGGAAACACCATATATTTT. Protein product: CASSSRQGSVDGNTIYF. Combining the CDR3 with reference TRBV7-3 and TRBJ1-3 gives the whole variable domain GAGVSQTPSNKVTEKGKYVELRCDPISGHTALYWYRQSLGQGPEFLIYFQGTGAADDSGLPNDRFFAVRPEGSVSTLKIQRTERGDSAVYLCASSSRQGSVDGNTIYFGEGSWLTVV.

The chain couples TRBV29-1 to TRBJ2-5, with TRBD1 matching over 9 bases. The trim removed 7 bases at V and 4 bases at J, leaving 7 bases unmatched. This CDR3 spans 13 amino acids. CDR1 and CDR2 (germline): SQVTM, ANQGSEA. The CDR3 sequence: CSGVQGASETQYF. CDR3 bases: TGCAGCGGGGTACAGGGGGCGTCAGAGACCCAGTACTTC.

This chain joins TRBV5-4 and TRBJ2-1, with D perhaps TRBD2 (5 bases). The CDR3 runs to 12 residues. CDR1 and CDR2 (germline): SGHNT, YYREEE (reference sequence). Trimming removed 4 bases at V and 9 bases at J, with 11 bases between. CDR3 loop: CASSPPSGEQFF. CDR3 nucleotides: TGTGCCAGCAGCCCGCCGAGCGGTGAGCAGTTCTTC.